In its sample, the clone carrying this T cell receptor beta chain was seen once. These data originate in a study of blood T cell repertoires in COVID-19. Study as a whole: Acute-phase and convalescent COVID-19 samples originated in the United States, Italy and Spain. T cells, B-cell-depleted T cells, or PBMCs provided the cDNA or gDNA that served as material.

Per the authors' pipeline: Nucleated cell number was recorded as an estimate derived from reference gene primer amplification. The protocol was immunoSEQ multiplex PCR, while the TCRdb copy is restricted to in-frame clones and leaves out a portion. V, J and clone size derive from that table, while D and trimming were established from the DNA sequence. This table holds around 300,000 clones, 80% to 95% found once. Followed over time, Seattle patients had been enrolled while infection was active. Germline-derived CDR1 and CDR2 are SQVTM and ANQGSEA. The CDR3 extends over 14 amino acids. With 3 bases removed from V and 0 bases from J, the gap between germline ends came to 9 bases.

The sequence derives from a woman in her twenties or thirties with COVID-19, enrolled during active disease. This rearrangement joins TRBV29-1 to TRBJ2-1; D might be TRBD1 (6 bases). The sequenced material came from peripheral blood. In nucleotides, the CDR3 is TGCAGCGTTGACCCCAGGGGCTCCTACAATGAGCAGTTCTTC. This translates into CSVDPRGSYNEQFF.